This TCR beta chain was sequenced for a study of shared T cell receptors in the human thymus. The repertoire was sequenced with immunoSEQ multiplex PCR; TCRdb's copy has only in-frame clones and lacks some. The sample yields about 610,000 clones, around nine tenths seen once. Germline V lookup: CDR1 ENHRY, CDR2 SYGVKD. The CDR3 length is 12 residues. The same sample was also used in a study of human thymus T cells.

Specimen: thymocytes. The sequence derives from a boy younger than two with a congenital heart defect. The chain has TRBV10-3 and TRBJ2-3; possibly TRBD2 for D (7 bases). CDR3 coding DNA: TGTGCGGGGGCGGGAGAAACAGATACGCAGTATTTT. As protein: CAGAGETDTQYF.